These T cell receptor beta chains were read from a single sample in a study of cytomegalovirus exposure and HLA in healthy donors. Profiled with immunoSEQ multiplex PCR; TCRdb holds only in-frame clones, not every one. The sample has hundreds of thousands of clones, about 87% seen once; the top ten hold 2.6%. The sample taken for sequencing was PBMCs. Receptors originate from a man between 18 and 35 years old in good health and CMV-seronegative. Each CDR3 is given without its conserved first and last residue. Size tells how often a clone was seen (once, few, many) or the class of an expanded clone, and some rows leave it out.

clone_size cdr3_length j_call v_call cdr3_aa
NA 12 TRBJ2-5 TRBV4-2 ASSPGTRAQTQY
NA 12 TRBJ2-5 TRBV13 ASSLRSNQETQY
NA 12 TRBJ2-7 TRBV2 ASSAGTATGEQY
NA 12 TRBJ1-6 TRBV5-5 ASSRDSGYSPLH
NA 12 TRBJ2-1 TRBV4-1 ASSPLAEHNEQF
NA 12 TRBJ1-4 TRBV7-9 ASSLLGGNEKLF
NA 12 TRBJ2-3 TRBV7-2 ASSPRQGTDTQY
NA 11 TRBJ2-1 TRBV29-1 SVGQGPYNEQF
NA 12 TRBJ1-5 TRBV6-1 ASSVLSGNQPQH
NA 13 TRBJ2-7 TRBV5-4 ASSWTRAGAREQY
NA 12 TRBJ2-3 TRBV10-3 ASGTSGFTDTQY
NA 12 TRBJ1-1 TRBV19 ASSMGQASSEAF
NA 16 TRBJ2-2 TRBV7-2 ASSLAWGRGTGSGELF
NA 13 TRBJ2-1 TRBV5-1 ASSLYGQEHNEQF
NA 14 TRBJ2-1 TRBV15 ATSRVPGLAAGEQF
NA 13 TRBJ1-2 TRBV7-9 ASSFTWTGKDGYT
NA 11 TRBJ1-2 TRBV10-3 AIRAETGYGYT
NA 13 TRBJ2-1 TRBV9 ASSFLAGGQGEQF
NA 13 TRBJ2-1 TRBV9 ASSVEEGTYNEQF
NA 13 TRBJ2-2 TRBV11-2 ASIENRVVSGELF
NA 12 TRBJ2-5 TRBV5-6 ASSLRTSQETQY
once 12 TRBJ1-3 TRBV30 AWSVRTGRNTIY
NA 11 TRBJ2-1 TRBV6-4 ASSDGLAGEQF
once 11 TRBJ1-1 TRBV10-2 ASRKTGMPEAF
NA 12 TRBJ2-6 TRBV27 ATRRSSGANVLT
NA 14 TRBJ1-5 TRBV4-2 ASSQEPRDRNQPQH
NA 12 TRBJ1-1 TRBV4-3 ASSQIGGASEAF
NA 12 TRBJ2-7 TRBV4-3 ASSQEDRYYEQY
NA 9 TRBJ1-2 TRBV6-1 ASSDSYGYT
NA 10 TRBJ1-5 TRBV30 AWSVLNQPQH
once 15 TRBJ2-3 TRBV7-9 ASSLATTSGGSDTQY
NA 13 TRBJ2-2 TRBV4-3 ASSQEVWTPGELF
once 10 TRBJ2-7 TRBV5-6 ASSLIRGGQY
NA 14 TRBJ2-7 TRBV15 ATSREKAGGRYEQY
NA 12 TRBJ1-1 TRBV6-6 ASSSPGKNTEAF
once 14 TRBJ2-1 TRBV4-3 ASSQASGGPYNEQF
NA 14 TRBJ2-7 TRBV7-9 ASSSVDSPFNYEQY
NA 11 TRBJ2-7 TRBV6-1 ASSRDRPYEQY
NA 13 TRBJ1-4 TRBV21-1 ASSKNSRVNEKLF
NA 15 TRBJ2-5 TRBV2 ASSSNPSTDLQETQY
NA 13 TRBJ2-7 TRBV19 ASSPWTGGSYEQY
many 12 TRBJ2-2 TRBV19 ASRGGFNTGELF
NA 11 TRBJ2-1 TRBV4-1 ASSPPGDNEQF
NA 11 TRBJ1-2 TRBV5-1 ASRPGQGGGYT
NA 12 TRBJ1-5 TRBV4-1 ASSQSGINQPQH
NA 13 TRBJ1-5 TRBV28 ASSAPGTGKRPQH
NA 14 TRBJ2-7 TRBV18 ASSPRTGGIGYEQY
once 14 TRBJ1-3 TRBV4-3 ASSQVEGSWGNTIY